This TCR beta chain came from a study of blood T cells in healthy people across ages. Study results and limitations: As age increased, TCR beta diversity per million T cells fell in a roughly linear fashion.

Germline CDR1 reads SGHTA; CDR2 reads FQGNSA. The CDR3 runs 16 residues. Trimming cost V 2 bases and J 4 bases; bases outside gene matches: 9. On this clonotype itself: Its antigen remains unknown.

For the second PCR, which ran for about 6 to 11 cycles, a sample-barcoded 5' primer and a J-beta primer mix were used. The template-switch adaptor, which had 12 random nucleotides, put a tag on each cDNA molecule. TCRdb redid the calling of the 5' RACE reads with MiXCR, one entry per CDR3 protein. Here the sample spans 1.5 million to 2 million distinct CDR3 sequences, around 48% being singletons. The receptor was derived from a middle-aged woman in good health. The sequenced sample was blood. The rearrangement joins TRBV7-2 to TRBJ2-5, with 8 bases identical to TRBD1. CDR3 region: CASSLTGGTFGETQYF. CDR3 bases: TGTGCCAGCAGCTTAACAGGGGGGACCTTTGGAGAGACCCAGTACTTC.